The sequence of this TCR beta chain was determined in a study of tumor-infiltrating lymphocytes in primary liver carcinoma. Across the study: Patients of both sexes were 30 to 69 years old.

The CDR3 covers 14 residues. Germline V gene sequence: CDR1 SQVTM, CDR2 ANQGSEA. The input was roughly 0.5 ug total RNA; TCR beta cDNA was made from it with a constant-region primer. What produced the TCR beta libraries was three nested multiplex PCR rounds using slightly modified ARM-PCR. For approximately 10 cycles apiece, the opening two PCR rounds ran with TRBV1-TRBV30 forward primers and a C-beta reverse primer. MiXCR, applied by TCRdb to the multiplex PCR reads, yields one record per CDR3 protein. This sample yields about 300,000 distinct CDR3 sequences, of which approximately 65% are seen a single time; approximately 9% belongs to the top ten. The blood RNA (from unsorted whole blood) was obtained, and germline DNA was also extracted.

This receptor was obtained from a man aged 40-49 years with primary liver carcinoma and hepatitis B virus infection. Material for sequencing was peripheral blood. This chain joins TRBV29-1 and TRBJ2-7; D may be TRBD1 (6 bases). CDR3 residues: CSARERGTAYEQYF. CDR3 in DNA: TGCAGTGCTAGGGAGAGGGGGACCGCTTACGAGCAGTACTTC.